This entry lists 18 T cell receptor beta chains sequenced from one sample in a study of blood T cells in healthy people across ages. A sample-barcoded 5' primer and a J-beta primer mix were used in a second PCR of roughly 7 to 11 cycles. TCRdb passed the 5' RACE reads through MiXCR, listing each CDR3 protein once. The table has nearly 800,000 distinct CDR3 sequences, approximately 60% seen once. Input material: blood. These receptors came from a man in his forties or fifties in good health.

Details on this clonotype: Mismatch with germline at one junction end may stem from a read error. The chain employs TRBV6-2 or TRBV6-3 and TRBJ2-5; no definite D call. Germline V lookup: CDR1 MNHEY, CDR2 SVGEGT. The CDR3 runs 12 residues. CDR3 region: CASSYRQGTQYF. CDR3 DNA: TGTGCCAGCTCCTACCGGCAAGGGACCCAGTACTTC.

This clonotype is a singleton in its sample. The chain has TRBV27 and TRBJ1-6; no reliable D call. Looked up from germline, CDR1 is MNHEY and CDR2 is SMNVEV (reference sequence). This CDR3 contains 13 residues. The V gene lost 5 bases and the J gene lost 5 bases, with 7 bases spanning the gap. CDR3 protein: CASSEQNNSPLHF. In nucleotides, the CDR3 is TGTGCCAGCAGTGAGCAAAATAATTCACCCCTCCACTTT.

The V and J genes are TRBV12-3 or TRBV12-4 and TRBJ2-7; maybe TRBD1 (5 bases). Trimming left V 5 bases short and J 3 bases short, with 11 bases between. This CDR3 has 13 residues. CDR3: CASSVNQGYEQYF. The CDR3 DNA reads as TGTGCCAGCAGTGTTAATCAGGGCTACGAGCAGTACTTC.

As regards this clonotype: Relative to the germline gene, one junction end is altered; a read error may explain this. The CDR3 loop reads CACSIYQGAEQFF. In DNA form, the CDR3 reads TGTGCCTGCAGCATTTACCAGGGCGCCGAGCAGTTCTTC. The rearrangement joins TRBV11-2 to TRBJ2-1; maybe TRBD1 (5 bases). Germline CDR1 SGHAT, CDR2 FQNNGV. The CDR3 has 13 residues.

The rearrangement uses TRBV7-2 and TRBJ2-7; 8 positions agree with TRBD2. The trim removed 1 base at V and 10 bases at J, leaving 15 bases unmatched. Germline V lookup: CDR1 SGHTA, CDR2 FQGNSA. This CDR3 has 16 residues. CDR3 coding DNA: TGTGCCAGCAGCTTAGTGGGCGGGAGGAGTGGAGAGGCCCAGTACTTC. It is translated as CASSLVGGRSGEAQYF. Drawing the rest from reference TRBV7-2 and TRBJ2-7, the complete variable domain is GAGVSQSPSNKVTEKGKDVELRCDPISGHTALYWYRQSLGQGLEFLIYFQGNSAPDKSGLPSDRFSAERTGGSVSTLTIQRTQQEDSAVYLCASSLVGGRSGEAQYFGPGTRLTVT.

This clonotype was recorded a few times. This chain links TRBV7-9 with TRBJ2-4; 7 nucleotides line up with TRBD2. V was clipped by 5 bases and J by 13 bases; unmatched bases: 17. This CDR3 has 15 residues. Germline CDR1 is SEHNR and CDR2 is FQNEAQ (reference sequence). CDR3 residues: CASSPGGDSVASQYF. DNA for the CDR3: TGTGCCAGCAGCCCGGGGGGAGATAGCGTTGCATCCCAGTACTTC. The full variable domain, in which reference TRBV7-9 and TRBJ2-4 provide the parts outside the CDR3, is DTGVSQNPRHKITKRGQNVTFRCDPISEHNRLYWYRQTLGQGPEFLTYFQNEAQLEKSRLLSDRFSAERPKGSFSTLEIQRTEQGDSAMYLCASSPGGDSVASQYFGAGTRLSVL.

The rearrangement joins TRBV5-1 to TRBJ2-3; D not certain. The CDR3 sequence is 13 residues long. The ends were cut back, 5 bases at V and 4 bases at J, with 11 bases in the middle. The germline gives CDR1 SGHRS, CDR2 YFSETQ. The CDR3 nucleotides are TGCGCCAGCAGGGACGCCGCATCAGATACGCAGTATTTT. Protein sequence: CASRDAASDTQYF.

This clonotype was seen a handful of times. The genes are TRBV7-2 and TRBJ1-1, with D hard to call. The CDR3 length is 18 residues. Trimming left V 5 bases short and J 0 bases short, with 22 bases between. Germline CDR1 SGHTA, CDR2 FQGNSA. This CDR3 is CASSPRAGRTVLNTEAFF. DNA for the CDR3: TGTGCCAGCAGCCCACGGGCCGGGAGGACGGTCCTGAACACTGAAGCTTTCTTT.

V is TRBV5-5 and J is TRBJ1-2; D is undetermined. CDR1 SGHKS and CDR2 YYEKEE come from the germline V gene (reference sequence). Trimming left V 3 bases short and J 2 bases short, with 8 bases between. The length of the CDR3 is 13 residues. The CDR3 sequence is CASSSDWNYGYTF. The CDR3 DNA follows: TGTGCCAGCAGCTCAGACTGGAACTATGGCTACACCTTC.

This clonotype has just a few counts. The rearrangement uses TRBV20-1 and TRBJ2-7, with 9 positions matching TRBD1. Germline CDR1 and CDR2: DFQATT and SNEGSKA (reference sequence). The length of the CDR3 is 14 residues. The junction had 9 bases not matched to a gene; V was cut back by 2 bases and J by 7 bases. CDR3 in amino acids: CSARNYRGREEQYF. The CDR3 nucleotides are TGCAGTGCTAGAAACTACAGGGGGCGCGAAGAGCAGTACTTC.

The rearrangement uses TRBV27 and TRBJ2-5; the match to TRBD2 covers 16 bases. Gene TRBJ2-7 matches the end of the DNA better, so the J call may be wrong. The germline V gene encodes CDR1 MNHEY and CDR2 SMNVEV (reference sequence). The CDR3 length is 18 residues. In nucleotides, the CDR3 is TGTGCCAGCAGCAAACTCTCCGGGACTAGCGGGAGGGCACACGAGCAGTACTTC. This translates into CASSKLSGTSGRAHEQYF.

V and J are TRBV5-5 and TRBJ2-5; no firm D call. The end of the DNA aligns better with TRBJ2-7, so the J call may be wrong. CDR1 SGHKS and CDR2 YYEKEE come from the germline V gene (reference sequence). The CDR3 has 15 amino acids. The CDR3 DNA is TGTGCCAGCAGCTTGGAGGTGAGGACCTCCTACGAGCAGTACTTC. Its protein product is CASSLEVRTSYEQYF.

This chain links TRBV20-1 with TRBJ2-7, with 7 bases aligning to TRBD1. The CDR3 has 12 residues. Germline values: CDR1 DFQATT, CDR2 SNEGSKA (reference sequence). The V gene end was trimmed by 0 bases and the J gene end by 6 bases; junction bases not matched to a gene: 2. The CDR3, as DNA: TGCAGTGCTAGAGAACCAGGGGGCGAGCAGTACTTC. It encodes CSAREPGGEQYF.

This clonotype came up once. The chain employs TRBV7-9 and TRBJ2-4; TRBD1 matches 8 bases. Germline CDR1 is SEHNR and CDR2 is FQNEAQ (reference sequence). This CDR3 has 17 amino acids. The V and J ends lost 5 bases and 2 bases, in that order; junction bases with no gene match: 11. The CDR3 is CASSRAGQGLSKNIQYF. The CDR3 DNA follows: TGTGCCAGCAGCCGAGCCGGACAGGGTCTGTCCAAAAACATTCAGTACTTC.

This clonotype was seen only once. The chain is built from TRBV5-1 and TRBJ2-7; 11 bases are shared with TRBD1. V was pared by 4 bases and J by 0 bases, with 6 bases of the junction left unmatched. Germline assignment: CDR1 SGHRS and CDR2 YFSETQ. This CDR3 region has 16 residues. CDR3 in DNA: TGCGCCAGCAGCCCCACCGGGACAGGGGGCTCCTACGAGCAGTACTTC. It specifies CASSPTGTGGSYEQYF.

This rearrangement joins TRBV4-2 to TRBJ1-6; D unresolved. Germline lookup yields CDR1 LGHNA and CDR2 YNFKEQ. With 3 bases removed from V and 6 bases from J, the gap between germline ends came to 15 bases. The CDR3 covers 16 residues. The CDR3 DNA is TGTGCCAGCAGCCAGCCCAGTAGTAACTCTAATTCACCCCTCCACTTT. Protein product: CASSQPSSNSNSPLHF.

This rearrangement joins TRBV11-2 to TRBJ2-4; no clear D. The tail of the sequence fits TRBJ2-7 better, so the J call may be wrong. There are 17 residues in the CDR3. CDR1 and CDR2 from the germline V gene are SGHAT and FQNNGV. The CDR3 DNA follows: TGTGCCAGCAGCTTACGCAGAGACGCAATAAGTTACTACGAGCAGTACTTC. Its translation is CASSLRRDAISYYEQYF.

CDR3 in amino acids: CASSRGQGARGYTF. CDR3 bases: TGTGCCAGCAGCCGGGGACAGGGGGCGCGTGGCTACACCTTC. This chain connects TRBV7-9 to TRBJ1-2, with TRBD1 identical over 12 bases. CDR1 and CDR2 (germline): SEHNR, FQNEAQ (reference sequence). The CDR3 has 14 residues. The V gene end was trimmed by 5 bases and the J gene end by 7 bases; junction bases not matched to a gene: 5.